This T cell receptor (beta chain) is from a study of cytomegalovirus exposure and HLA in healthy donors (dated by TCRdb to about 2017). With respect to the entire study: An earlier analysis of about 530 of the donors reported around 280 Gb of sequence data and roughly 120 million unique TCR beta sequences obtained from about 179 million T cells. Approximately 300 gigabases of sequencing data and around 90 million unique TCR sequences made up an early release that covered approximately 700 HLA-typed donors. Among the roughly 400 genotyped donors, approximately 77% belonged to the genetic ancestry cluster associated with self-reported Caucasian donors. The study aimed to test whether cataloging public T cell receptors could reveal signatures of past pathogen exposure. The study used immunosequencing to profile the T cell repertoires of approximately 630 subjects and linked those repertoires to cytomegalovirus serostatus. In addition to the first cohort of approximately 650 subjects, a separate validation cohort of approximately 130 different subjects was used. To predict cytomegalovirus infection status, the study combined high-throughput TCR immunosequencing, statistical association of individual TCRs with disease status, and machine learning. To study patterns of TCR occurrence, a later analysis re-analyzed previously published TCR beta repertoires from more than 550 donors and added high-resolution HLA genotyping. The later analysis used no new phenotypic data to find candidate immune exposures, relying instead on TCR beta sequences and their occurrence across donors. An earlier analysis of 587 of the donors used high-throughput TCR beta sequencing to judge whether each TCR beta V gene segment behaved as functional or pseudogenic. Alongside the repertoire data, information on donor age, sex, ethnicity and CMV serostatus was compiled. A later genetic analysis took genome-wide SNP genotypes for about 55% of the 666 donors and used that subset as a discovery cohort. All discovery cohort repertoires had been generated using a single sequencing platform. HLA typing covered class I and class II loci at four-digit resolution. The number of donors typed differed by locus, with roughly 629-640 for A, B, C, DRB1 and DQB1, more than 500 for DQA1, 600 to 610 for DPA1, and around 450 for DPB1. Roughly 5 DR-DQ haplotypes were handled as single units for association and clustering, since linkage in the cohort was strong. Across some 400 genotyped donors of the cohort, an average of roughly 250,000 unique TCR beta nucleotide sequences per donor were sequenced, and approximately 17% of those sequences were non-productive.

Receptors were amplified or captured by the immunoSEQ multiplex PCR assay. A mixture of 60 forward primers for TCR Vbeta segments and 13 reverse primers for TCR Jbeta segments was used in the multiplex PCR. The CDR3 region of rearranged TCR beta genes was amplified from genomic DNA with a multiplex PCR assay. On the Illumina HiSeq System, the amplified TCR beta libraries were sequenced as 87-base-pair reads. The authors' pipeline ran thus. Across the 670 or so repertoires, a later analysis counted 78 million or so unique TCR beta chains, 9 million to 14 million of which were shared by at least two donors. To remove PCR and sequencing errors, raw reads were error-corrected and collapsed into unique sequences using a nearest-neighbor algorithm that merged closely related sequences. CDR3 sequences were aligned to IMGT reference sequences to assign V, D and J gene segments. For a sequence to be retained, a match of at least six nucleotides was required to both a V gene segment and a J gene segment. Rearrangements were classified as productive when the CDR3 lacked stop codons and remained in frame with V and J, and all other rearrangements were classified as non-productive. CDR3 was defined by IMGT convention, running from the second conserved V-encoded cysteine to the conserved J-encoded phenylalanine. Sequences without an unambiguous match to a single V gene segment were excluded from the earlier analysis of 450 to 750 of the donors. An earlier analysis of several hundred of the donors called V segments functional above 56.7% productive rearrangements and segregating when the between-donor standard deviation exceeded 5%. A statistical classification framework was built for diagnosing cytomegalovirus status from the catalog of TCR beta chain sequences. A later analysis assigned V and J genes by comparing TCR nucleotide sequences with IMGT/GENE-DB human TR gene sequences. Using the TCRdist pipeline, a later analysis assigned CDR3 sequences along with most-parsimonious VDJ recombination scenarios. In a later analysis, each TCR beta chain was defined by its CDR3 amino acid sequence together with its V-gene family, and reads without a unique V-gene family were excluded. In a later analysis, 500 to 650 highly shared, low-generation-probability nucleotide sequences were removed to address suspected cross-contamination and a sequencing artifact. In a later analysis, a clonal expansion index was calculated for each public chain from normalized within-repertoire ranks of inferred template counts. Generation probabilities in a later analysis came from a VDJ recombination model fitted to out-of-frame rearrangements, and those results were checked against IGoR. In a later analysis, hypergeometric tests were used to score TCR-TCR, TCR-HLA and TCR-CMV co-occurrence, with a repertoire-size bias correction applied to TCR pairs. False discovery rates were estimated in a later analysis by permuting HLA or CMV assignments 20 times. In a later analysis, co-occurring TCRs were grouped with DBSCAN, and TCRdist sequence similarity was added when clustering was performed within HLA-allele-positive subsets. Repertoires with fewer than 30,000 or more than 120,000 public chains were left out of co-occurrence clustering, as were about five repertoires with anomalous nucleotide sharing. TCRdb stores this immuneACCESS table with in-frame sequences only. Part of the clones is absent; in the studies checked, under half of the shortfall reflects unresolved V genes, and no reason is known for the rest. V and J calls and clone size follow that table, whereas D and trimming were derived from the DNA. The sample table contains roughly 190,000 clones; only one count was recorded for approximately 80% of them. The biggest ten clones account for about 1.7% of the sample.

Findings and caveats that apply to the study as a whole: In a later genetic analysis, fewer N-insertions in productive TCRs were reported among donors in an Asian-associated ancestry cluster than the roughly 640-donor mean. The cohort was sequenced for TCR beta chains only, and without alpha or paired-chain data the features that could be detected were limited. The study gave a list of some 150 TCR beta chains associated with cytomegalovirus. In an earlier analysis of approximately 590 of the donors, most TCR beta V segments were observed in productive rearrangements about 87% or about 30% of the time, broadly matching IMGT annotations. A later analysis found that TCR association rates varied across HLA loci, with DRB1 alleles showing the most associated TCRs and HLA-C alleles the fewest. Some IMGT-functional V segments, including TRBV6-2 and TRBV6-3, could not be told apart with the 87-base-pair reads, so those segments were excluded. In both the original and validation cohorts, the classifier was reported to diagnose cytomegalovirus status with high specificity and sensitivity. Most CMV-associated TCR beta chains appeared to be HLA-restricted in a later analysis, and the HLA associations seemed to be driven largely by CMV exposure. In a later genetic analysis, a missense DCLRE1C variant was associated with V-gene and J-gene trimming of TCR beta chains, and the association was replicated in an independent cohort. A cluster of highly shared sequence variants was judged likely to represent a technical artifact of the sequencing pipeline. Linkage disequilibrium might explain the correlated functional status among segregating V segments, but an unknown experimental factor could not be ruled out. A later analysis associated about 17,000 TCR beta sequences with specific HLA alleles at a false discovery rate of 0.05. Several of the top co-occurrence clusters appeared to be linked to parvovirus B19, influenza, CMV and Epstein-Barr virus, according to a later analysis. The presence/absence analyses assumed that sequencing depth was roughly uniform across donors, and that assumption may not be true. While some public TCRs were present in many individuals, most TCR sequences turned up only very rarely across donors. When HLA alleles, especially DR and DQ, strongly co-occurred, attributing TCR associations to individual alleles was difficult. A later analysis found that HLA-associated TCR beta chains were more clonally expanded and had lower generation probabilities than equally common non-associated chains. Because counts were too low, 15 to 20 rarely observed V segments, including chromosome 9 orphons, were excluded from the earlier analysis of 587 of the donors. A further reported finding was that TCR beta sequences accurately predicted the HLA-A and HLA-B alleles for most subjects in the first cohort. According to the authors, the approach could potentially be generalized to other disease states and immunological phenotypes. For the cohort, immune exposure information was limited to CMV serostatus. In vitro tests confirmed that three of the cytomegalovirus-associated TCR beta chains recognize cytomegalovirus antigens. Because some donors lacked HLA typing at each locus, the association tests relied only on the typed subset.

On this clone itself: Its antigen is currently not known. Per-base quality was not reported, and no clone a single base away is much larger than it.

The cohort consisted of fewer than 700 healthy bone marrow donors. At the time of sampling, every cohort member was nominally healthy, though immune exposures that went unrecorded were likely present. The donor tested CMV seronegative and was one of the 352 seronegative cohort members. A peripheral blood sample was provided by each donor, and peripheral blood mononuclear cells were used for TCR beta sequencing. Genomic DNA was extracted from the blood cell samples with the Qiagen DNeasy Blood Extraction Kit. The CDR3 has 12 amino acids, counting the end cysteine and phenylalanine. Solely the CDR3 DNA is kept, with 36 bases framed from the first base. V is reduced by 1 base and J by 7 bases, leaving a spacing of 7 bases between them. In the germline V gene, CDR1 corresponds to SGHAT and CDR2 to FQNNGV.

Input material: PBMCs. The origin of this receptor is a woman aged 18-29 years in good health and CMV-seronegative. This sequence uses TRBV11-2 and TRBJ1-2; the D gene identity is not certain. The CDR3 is CASSLGAAGYTF. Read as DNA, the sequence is TGTGCCAGCAGCTTAGGGGCAGCTGGCTACACCTTC. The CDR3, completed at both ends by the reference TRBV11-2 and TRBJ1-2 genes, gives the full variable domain EAGVAQSPRYKIIEKRQSVAFWCNPISGHATLYWYQQILGQGPKLLIQFQNNGVVDDSQLPKDRFSAERLKGVDSTLKIQPAKLEDSAVYLCASSLGAAGYTFGSGTRLTVV.